The 8 T cell receptor beta chains in this list originate from one sample, sequenced in a study of T cells in Graves' hyperthyroidism and ophthalmopathy. Amplification of TCR beta CDR3 regions was performed using RNA transcripts as template. During a first-round RT-PCR of the TCR CDR3, the HTBI primer set was used. One entry per CDR3 protein results from TCRdb running MiXCR on the multiplex PCR reads. The sample shows 500,000 to 800,000 distinct CDR3 sequences, over 40% of them seen only once. Sequenced: peripheral blood or thyroid tissue (not recorded which). Source of these receptors: an adult man with Graves' disease, either hyperthyroidism or ophthalmopathy (not recorded which).

V is TRBV7-6 and J is TRBJ2-2; TRBD1 is a possible D gene (6 bases). The CDR3 length is 14 residues. Trimming pared 5 bases from V and 6 bases from J, leaving 13 bases between. CDR1 is SGHVS and CDR2 is FNYEAQ in the germline V gene. The CDR3 spells CASSPYRVSGELFF. Here the CDR3 DNA reads TGTGCCAGCAGCCCTTACAGGGTGTCCGGGGAGCTGTTTTTT. The variable domain in full, with the rest retrieved from reference TRBV7-6 and TRBJ2-2, is GAGVSQSPRYKVTKRGQDVALRCDPISGHVSLYWYRQALGQGPEFLTYFNYEAQQDKSGLPNDRFSAERPEGSISTLTIQRTEQRDSAMYRCASSPYRVSGELFFGEGSRLTVL.

This chain joins TRBV5-1 and TRBJ2-7, with 9 nucleotides matching TRBD2. CDR1 and CDR2 from the germline V gene are SGHRS and YFSETQ. After removal of 2 bases from V and 3 bases from J, the junction contained 3 bases not matched to a gene. CDR3 length: 14 residues. The DNA of the CDR3 is TGCGCCAGCAGCTTATGGCGGGAGGGCTACGAGCAGTACTTC. Its translation is CASSLWREGYEQYF.

This chain connects TRBV19 to TRBJ1-2, with a possible D match to TRBD1 (5 bases). CDR3 length: 12 amino acids. V was clipped by 8 bases and J by 7 bases, with 14 bases between them. CDR1 is LNHDA and CDR2 is SQIVND in the germline V gene (reference sequence). The CDR3 DNA sequence: TGTGCCAGTGGGGGTCCAGGGCTTGGCTACACCTTC. Translating it yields CASGGPGLGYTF.

This clonotype was seen many times. A read error may produce the germline difference seen at one junction end. This chain connects TRBV10-3 to TRBJ1-6; D is unresolved. This CDR3 comprises 14 residues. Germline V lookup: CDR1 ENHRY, CDR2 SYGVKD. The CDR3: CASSYSKGNSPLHF. The CDR3 bases are TGTGCCAGCAGTTACTCGAAGGGAAATTCACCCCTCCACTTT.

This clonotype was seen repeatedly, ten times or more. One end of the junction varies from germline; a read error may be responsible. This rearrangement joins TRBV7-7 to TRBJ1-4, with D maybe TRBD1 (5 bases). Germline V gene sequence: CDR1 SSHAT, CDR2 FNYEAQ (reference sequence). The CDR3 has 14 residues. CDR3: CASSFDSSNEKLFF. The CDR3, as DNA: TGTGCTAGCAGTTTCGACAGCAGTAATGAAAAACTGTTTTTT.

This clonotype was counted only a few times. The CDR3, as DNA: TGTGCCAGCAGCTTACTCCCCGGATCTGGAAACACCATATATTTT. Encoded protein: CASSLLPGSGNTIYF. The chain couples TRBV7-2 to TRBJ1-3; no clear D gene. V was clipped by 2 bases and J by 1 base, with 9 bases between them. This CDR3 has 15 amino acids. In germline, CDR1 is SGHTA, CDR2 FQGNSA.

The genes are TRBV7-2 and TRBJ2-5, with a tentative D call TRBD2 (5 bases). Germline CDR1 and CDR2: SGHTA and FQGNSA. The CDR3 consists of 15 residues. V lost 5 bases and J lost 5, with 18 bases in between. The CDR3: CASSPHPDYSETQYF. CDR3 nucleotides: TGTGCCAGCAGCCCTCACCCCGACTACTCGGAGACCCAGTACTTC. Full variable domain (outside the CDR3, taken from reference TRBV7-2 and TRBJ2-5): GAGVSQSPSNKVTEKGKDVELRCDPISGHTALYWYRQSLGQGLEFLIYFQGNSAPDKSGLPSDRFSAERTGGSVSTLTIQRTQQEDSAVYLCASSPHPDYSETQYFGPGTRLLVL.

This chain links TRBV6-2 or TRBV6-3 with TRBJ2-7; 10 bases match TRBD2. The ends lost 6 bases at V and 3 bases at J; junction bases unmatched: 5. Germline CDR1 is MNHEY and CDR2 is SVGEGT. CDR3 length equals 14 residues. The CDR3 sequence: CASRGLALVYEQYF. CDR3 nucleotide sequence: TGTGCCAGCAGGGGACTAGCGCTGGTCTACGAGCAGTACTTC.